The source of this T cell receptor beta chain is a study of blood T cell repertoires in COVID-19. As for the study in general: Both acute and convalescent COVID-19 samples were obtained from the United States, Italy and Spain. Sources were T cells, B-cell-depleted T cells, or PBMCs; the material itself was cDNA or gDNA.

Source study methods: Researchers report that nucleated cell counts were estimated from reference gene primer amplification. Repertoires were generated with immunoSEQ multiplex PCR, while TCRdb's copy carries only in-frame clones and drops some. V and J calls and clone size are copied from that table; D and trimming were computed from the DNA. Of around 97,000 clones listed, almost 90% are singletons. The germline V gene has CDR1 MNHEY and CDR2 SVGAGI. The junction had 2 bases not matched to a gene; V was cut back by 6 bases and J by 0 bases. The length of the CDR3 is 13 residues. The sequenced sample was peripheral blood. The rearrangement uses TRBV6-5 and TRBJ2-7; 7 nucleotides line up with TRBD2. The receptor was derived from a human donor in a cohort sampled during active COVID-19. DNA for the CDR3: TGTGCCAGCAGCCGGGACTACTCCTACGAGCAGTACTTC. Protein product: CASSRDYSYEQYF.